Presented here are 12 T cell receptor beta chains from one specimen sequenced in a study of monozygotic twins with inflammatory bowel disease. TCRdb processed the 5' RACE reads again and assigns one entry to each CDR3 protein, with no DNA. The sample is made up of around 410,000 distinct CDR3 sequences, and the top ten hold approximately 2.3% of it. Specimen: blood. The source is a human donor with ulcerative colitis or Crohn's disease, or a healthy co-twin of an affected twin (not recorded which).

The chain combines TRBV28 with TRBJ1-2. The V gene's germline CDR1 is MDHEN and CDR2 SYDVKM. The CDR3 length is 14 residues. The CDR3 is CASSRTHTNYGYTF.

CDR3 amino acids: CASSLVGHAGVETQYF. The chain joins TRBV7-2 to TRBJ2-5; the TCRdb D gene call, TRBD2, has no DNA to confirm it. The germline V gene encodes CDR1 SGHTA and CDR2 FQGNSA. This CDR3 comprises 16 residues.

The chain couples TRBV7-6 to TRBJ1-1. Germline V lookup: CDR1 SGHVS, CDR2 FNYEAQ. The CDR3 consists of 14 residues. CDR3 sequence: CASSLAEGGTEAFF. Full variable domain (rest looked up from reference TRBV7-6 and TRBJ1-1): GAGVSQSPRYKVTKRGQDVALRCDPISGHVSLYWYRQALGQGPEFLTYFNYEAQQDKSGLPNDRFSAERPEGSISTLTIQRTEQRDSAMYRCASSLAEGGTEAFFGQGTRLTVV.

The chain recombines TRBV10-2 with TRBJ1-6; TCRdb lists TRBD1, though no DNA is available to test this call. CDR3 length: 18 amino acids. Germline loops: CDR1 WSHSY, CDR2 SAAADI. The CDR3 protein is CASRKGTPPSSYNSPLHF.

This chain uses TRBV19 with TRBJ2-1; checking the TCRdb D call of TRBD1 is not possible without DNA. The CDR3 runs to 14 residues. Germline CDR1 and CDR2: LNHDA and SQIVND (reference sequence). CDR3: CASSLSSRSNEQFF.

The genes are TRBV7-2 and TRBJ1-1; the TRBD1 assignment by TCRdb is unverifiable without DNA. The germline gives CDR1 SGHTA, CDR2 FQGNSA. This CDR3 comprises 16 residues. The CDR3 sequence: CASSLRGAGENTEAFF.

The V and J genes are TRBV6-6 and TRBJ2-7. CDR3 length equals 12 residues. Per the germline V gene, CDR1 is MNHNY and CDR2 is SVGAGI (reference sequence). CDR3 region: CASSYSQIGQYF.

The CDR3 spells CASSRSGRDYNEQFF. V gene TRBV7-2 combines with J gene TRBJ2-1. The germline V gene has CDR1 SGHTA and CDR2 FQGNSA. This CDR3 is 15 amino acids long.

The chain joins TRBV29-1 to TRBJ2-2; absent DNA, TCRdb's TRBD1 call cannot be checked. Germline loops: CDR1 SQVTM, CDR2 ANQGSEA. The CDR3 totals 13 residues. The CDR3 spells CSVDRGFTGELFF.

The V call is TRBV4-1, the J call TRBJ1-3; TCRdb selects TRBD1, and the lack of DNA leaves this call unchecked. The CDR3 totals 16 residues. In germline, CDR1 is MGHRA, CDR2 YSYEKL. CDR3 loop: CASSQGDGVSGNTIYF.

The V and J genes are TRBV20-1 and TRBJ2-3; TCRdb reports TRBD1, a call that lacks DNA to check it against. Germline loops: CDR1 DFQATT, CDR2 SNEGSKA (reference sequence). The CDR3 spans 15 residues. This CDR3 reads CSAIRGAYQTDTQYF.

J is TRBJ1-2 and V is TRBV2; TCRdb returns TRBD1, unconfirmable since there is no DNA. This CDR3 contains 15 residues. Per the germline V gene, CDR1 is SNHLY and CDR2 is FYNNEI. CDR3 amino acids: CASSEGGAVMNGYTF.